Sequencing of this TCR beta chain was carried out in a study of T cell responses to AZD1222 COVID-19 vaccine. This table comes from immunoSEQ multiplex PCR, and its TCRdb copy is limited to in-frame clones, with some not included. This sample yields about 70,000 clones, of which 85% are seen a single time; 20% belongs to the top ten. Overall study findings and caveats: Elevations in Spike-specific TCR breadth and depth followed administration of two AZD1222 doses. A reported finding is that nearly half of spike-specific TCRs target unmutated variant regions. Donors in the cohort were predominantly white British and more often female, and clonal diversity was possibly underestimated.

V was pared by 0 bases and J by 5 bases, with 3 bases of the junction left unmatched. Germline V gene lookup returns CDR1 SGDLS and CDR2 YYNGEE. There are 15 residues in the CDR3. This clone is a singleton in its sample. Its target is not known. This receptor was identified in an adult in good health. This material consisted of peripheral blood, taken on day 0 of AZD1222 vaccination. This rearrangement joins TRBV9 to TRBJ1-5; 9 positions agree with TRBD1. The CDR3 reads CASSVDGTGYQPQHF. The DNA of the CDR3 is TGTGCCAGCAGCGTAGATGGGACAGGGTATCAGCCCCAGCATTTT.